A single sample is the source of the 8 T cell receptor beta chains below, sequenced in a study of glioma-infiltrating T cells after dendritic cell vaccination. Described time point: after dendritic cell vaccination, including at tumor progression/relapse. Repertoires were generated with immunoSEQ multiplex PCR, while TCRdb's copy carries only in-frame clones and drops some. The table records tens of thousands of clones, around 83% of them present only once. The sample was blood, taken after dendritic cell vaccination. These receptors all stem from a human donor with glioblastoma.

The J gene is TRBJ2-3, the V gene TRBV6-1; 8 bases agree with TRBD1. Germline values: CDR1 MNHNS, CDR2 SASEGT. The V segment lost 10 bases and the J segment 3 bases; nucleotides outside the gene matches: 6. The CDR3 extends over 13 amino acids. The CDR3 coding sequence is TGTGCCACCACGACAGGGGTGACAGATACGCAGTATTTT. As protein: CATTTGVTDTQYF.

V usage is TRBV30 and J usage is TRBJ1-1, with D unclear. The length of the CDR3 is 12 residues. The V end lost 2 bases, the J end lost 4 bases, and 8 bases lay between the germline ends. Germline values: CDR1 GTSNPN, CDR2 SVGIG (reference sequence). CDR3 DNA: TGTGCCTGGAGTCCGAGTACCACTGAAGCTTTCTTT. Translating it yields CAWSPSTTEAFF.

The chain employs TRBV2 and TRBJ1-1; 7 nucleotides align to TRBD1. The CDR3 is 18 residues long. V was pared by 5 bases and J by 4 bases, with 19 bases of the junction left unmatched. CDR1 and CDR2 (germline): SNHLY, FYNNEI. The CDR3 nucleotides read TGTGCCAGCAGTCAGGTTTATAGGACAGGCCAGTTTGGCACTGAAGCTTTCTTT. It codes for CASSQVYRTGQFGTEAFF.

The gene calls are TRBV11-2 and TRBJ2-1; D is possibly TRBD1 (6 bases). The CDR3 covers 16 residues. Germline CDR1 reads SGHAT; CDR2 reads FQNNGV. V was pared by 5 bases and J by 0 bases, with 14 bases between. The CDR3, as DNA: TGTGCCAGCAGCCCCGGGACAATTAGCTCCTACAATGAGCAGTTCTTC. Its protein product is CASSPGTISSYNEQFF.

This chain uses TRBV30 with TRBJ2-5; TRBD2 matches 13 bases. V dropped 5 bases and J dropped 4; count of bases not matched to a gene: 4. The CDR3 has 14 residues. Germline V gives CDR1 GTSNPN, CDR2 SVGIG (reference sequence). In DNA form, the CDR3 reads TGTGCCTGGGGTACTAGCGGGGGGGTAGAGACCCAGTACTTC. It translates to CAWGTSGGVETQYF. Variable domain in full (rest from reference TRBV30 and TRBJ2-5): SQTIHQWPATLVQPVGSPLSLECTVEGTSNPNLYWYRQAAGRGLQLLFYSVGIGQISSEVPQNLSASRPQDRQFILSSKKLLLSDSGFYLCAWGTSGGVETQYFGPGTRLLVL.

V and J are TRBV12-5 and TRBJ1-1; maybe TRBD1 (5 bases). V was clipped by 2 bases and J by 8 bases, with 9 bases between them. The CDR3 loop spans 12 amino acids. Germline V gives CDR1 LGHNT, CDR2 FRNRAP. The CDR3, as DNA: TGTGCTAGTGGTTTGACAGACAGCGAAGCTTTCTTT. Its protein product is CASGLTDSEAFF.

The chain is built from TRBV13 and TRBJ2-7, with D possibly matching TRBD1 (5 bases). The CDR3 consists of 13 residues. Germline CDR1 reads PRHDT; CDR2 reads FYEKMQ (reference sequence). V was cut by 3 bases and J by 5 bases, with 11 bases left in between. CDR3 DNA: TGTGCCAGCAGCTTGGGCAGGGATGACGAGCAGTACTTC. Encoded protein: CASSLGRDDEQYF.

The rearrangement uses TRBV4-1 and TRBJ2-1; D is ambiguous. The germline V and J ends were trimmed by 0 bases and 5 bases, with 20 bases remaining between them. From germline, CDR1 is MGHRA and CDR2 YSYEKL. The CDR3 has 18 amino acids. The CDR3 DNA follows: TGCGCCAGCAGCCAAGAGAACCGGCTTGCGACGGCGGACAATGAGCAGTTCTTC. Translating gives CASSQENRLATADNEQFF.